Following are 26 T cell receptor beta chains from one sample sequenced in a study of blood T cell dynamics during melanoma immunotherapy. The table came from immunoSEQ multiplex PCR; TCRdb's copy has only in-frame clones and leaves some out. Among about 7,300 clones listed, 70% to 85% were seen once. Regarding time point: week 3, after first cycle of checkpoint inhibitor. The sequenced sample was blood, obtained from a patient treated with checkpoint blockade. Receptors originate from a human donor with melanoma.

J is TRBJ2-5 and V is TRBV28, with 12 bases lining up with TRBD1. The DNA end favors TRBJ2-7, so the J call may be wrong. CDR1 is MDHEN, CDR2 SYDVKM, per germline. The CDR3 extends over 13 amino acids. DNA of the CDR3: TGTGCCAGCAGTTCGGGACAGGGGGCCGAGCAGTACTTC. Its translation is CASSSGQGAEQYF.

The chain couples TRBV29-1 to TRBJ2-2; D gene unclear. Looked up from germline, CDR1 is SQVTM and CDR2 is ANQGSEA. Trimming took off 7 bases at V and 5 bases at J, with 8 bases between the two ends. The CDR3 is 11 amino acids. CDR3: CSGKVTGELFF. As DNA, the CDR3 is TGCAGCGGGAAAGTGACCGGGGAGCTGTTTTTT.

The chain uses TRBV30 and TRBJ2-3; 14 nucleotides line up with TRBD2. Germline assignment: CDR1 GTSNPN and CDR2 SVGIG (reference sequence). This CDR3 comprises 14 residues. The junction had 7 bases not matched to a gene; V was cut back by 3 bases and J by 11 bases. The CDR3 protein is CAWRTSGGVSGQYF. CDR3 DNA: TGTGCCTGGAGGACTAGCGGGGGGGTCTCGGGGCAGTATTTT. Using reference TRBV30 and TRBJ2-3 for the parts outside the CDR3, the full variable domain is SQTIHQWPATLVQPVGSPLSLECTVEGTSNPNLYWYRQAAGRGLQLLFYSVGIGQISSEVPQNLSASRPQDRQFILSSKKLLLSDSGFYLCAWRTSGGVSGQYFGPGTRLTVL.

The chain recombines TRBV9 with TRBJ2-3; maybe TRBD2 (6 bases). Germline assignment: CDR1 SGDLS and CDR2 YYNGEE. Trimming took off 3 bases at V and 6 bases at J, with 14 bases between the two ends. The CDR3 has 14 residues. CDR3 residues: CASSAAGTADTQYF. CDR3 coding DNA: TGTGCCAGCAGCGCGGCGGGGACCGCCGATACGCAGTATTTT.

The gene calls are TRBV5-3 and TRBJ2-1; 14 bases align to TRBD2. TRBV5-3 is recorded as an ORF, its role being uncertain. The CDR3 spans 16 residues. After removal of 4 bases from V and 4 bases from J, the junction contained 4 bases not matched to a gene. CDR3 bases: TGTGCCAGAAGCAATGGGACTAGCGGGGGTTACAATGAGCAGTTCTTC. This encodes CARSNGTSGGYNEQFF.

This clone was observed a single time. This chain joins TRBV6-6 and TRBJ1-5; no reliable D call. Trimming took 4 bases from V and 3 from J, leaving 7 bases between them. CDR1 is MNHNY, CDR2 SVGAGI, per germline (reference sequence). The CDR3 totals 13 residues. In DNA form, the CDR3 reads TGTGCCAGCAGTTCAAGGGACAATCAGCCCCAGCATTTT. It encodes CASSSRDNQPQHF.

CDR3 residues: CASSSWTVTGELFF. The CDR3 DNA sequence: TGTGCCAGCAGCTCCTGGACAGTGACCGGGGAGCTGTTTTTT. The chain has TRBV11-2 and TRBJ2-2; TRBD1 might be the D (6 bases). Trimming left V 4 bases short and J 5 bases short, with 11 bases between. Looked up from germline, CDR1 is SGHAT and CDR2 is FQNNGV. The CDR3 runs 14 residues.

The chain employs TRBV28 and TRBJ1-4; D unclear. Germline assignment: CDR1 MDHEN and CDR2 SYDVKM. V was cut by 3 bases and J by 5 bases, with 13 bases left in between. There are 15 residues in the CDR3. CDR3 protein: CASSFWVVGNEKLFF. The CDR3 DNA follows: TGTGCCAGCAGTTTCTGGGTAGTTGGGAATGAAAAACTGTTTTTT.

V gene TRBV4-2 combines with J gene TRBJ2-5, with 7 bases lining up with TRBD2. J was trimmed by 5 bases and V by 1 base; bases with no gene match: 1. The CDR3 consists of 13 residues. The V gene's germline CDR1 is LGHNA and CDR2 YNFKEQ. CDR3 in DNA: TGTGCCAGCAGCCAAGGGGAGGGGGAGACCCAGTACTTC. As protein: CASSQGEGETQYF.

This chain connects TRBV19 to TRBJ2-7, with 10 bases matching TRBD1. Unmatched junction bases numbered 9, after V lost 5 bases and J lost 5 bases. The CDR3 sequence is 15 residues long. Germline-derived CDR1 and CDR2 are LNHDA and SQIVND (reference sequence). The CDR3 DNA sequence: TGTGCCAGTAGTTCTGCGGGACAGGGGATGCACGAGCAGTACTTC. Protein sequence: CASSSAGQGMHEQYF.

The V call is TRBV10-3, the J call TRBJ1-1; D may be TRBD1 (6 bases). This CDR3 has 13 residues. V was shortened by 10 bases and J by 0 bases, with 12 bases between the two germline ends. CDR1 is ENHRY and CDR2 is SYGVKD in the germline V gene. CDR3 nucleotides: TGTGCCACCGGACAGTTAATGAACACTGAAGCTTTCTTT. Translation: CATGQLMNTEAFF.

V gene TRBV27 combines with J gene TRBJ1-1; D remains unclear. The germline V gene encodes CDR1 MNHEY and CDR2 SMNVEV (reference sequence). The CDR3 extends over 13 amino acids. Trimming left V 5 bases short and J 3 bases short, with 10 bases between. The CDR3 loop is CASSALGHTEAFF. Here the CDR3 DNA reads TGTGCCAGCAGTGCCCTCGGACACACTGAAGCTTTCTTT.

This rearrangement joins TRBV5-1 to TRBJ2-7, with a weak D call TRBD1 (6 bases). CDR1 and CDR2 (germline): SGHRS, YFSETQ. The V gene lost 3 bases and the J gene lost 1 base, with 8 bases spanning the gap. The CDR3 is 13 residues long. The CDR3 nucleotides read TGCGCCAGCAGCTGGGACAATTCCTACGAGCAGTACTTC. Translating gives CASSWDNSYEQYF.

The chain employs TRBV18 and TRBJ1-2, with 8 bases fitting TRBD1. This CDR3 spans 13 amino acids. The germline V gene encodes CDR1 KGHSH and CDR2 LQKENI. V gave up 6 bases and J gave up 4 bases; unmatched junction bases: 4. DNA for the CDR3: TGTGCCAGCTCTCCCGACAGGGGCTATGGCTACACCTTC. This gives the protein CASSPDRGYGYTF. Based on the CDR3 plus reference TRBV18 and TRBJ1-2, the full variable domain is NAGVMQNPRHLVRRRGQEARLRCSPMKGHSHVYWYRQLPEEGLKFMVYLQKENIIDESGMPKERFSAEFPKEGPSILRIQQVVRGDSAAYFCASSPDRGYGYTFGSGTRLTVV.

The chain employs TRBV7-3 and TRBJ1-3; D gene ambiguous. The length of the CDR3 is 13 residues. V was shortened by 6 bases and J by 1 base, with 7 bases between the two germline ends. The V gene's germline CDR1 is SGHTA and CDR2 FQGTGA. CDR3 sequence: CASRADSGNTIYF. As DNA, the CDR3 is TGTGCCAGCAGGGCGGATTCTGGAAACACCATATATTTT.

The chain has TRBV7-9 and TRBJ1-1; D unclear. This CDR3 contains 13 residues. V was cut by 3 bases and J by 3 bases, with 8 bases left in between. CDR1 is SEHNR, CDR2 FQNEAQ, per germline (reference sequence). DNA for the CDR3: TGTGCCAGCAGCTTGGGCACGTACACTGAAGCTTTCTTT. Amino acid sequence: CASSLGTYTEAFF.

CDR3 nucleotides: TGCGCCAGCAGCTTGGCGGGGGATCGCGAGCAGTACTTC. Translated, it gives CASSLAGDREQYF. The rearrangement uses TRBV5-1 and TRBJ2-7, with D tentatively TRBD2 (6 bases). Germline CDR1 SGHRS, CDR2 YFSETQ. This CDR3 region has 13 residues. Trimming stripped 0 bases from V and 6 bases from J, with 10 bases between.

The chain joins TRBV2 to TRBJ2-3; 7 bases agree with TRBD2. This CDR3 comprises 15 residues. Germline CDR1 is SNHLY and CDR2 is FYNNEI. V was pared by 2 bases and J by 6 bases, with 8 bases of the junction left unmatched. The DNA of the CDR3 is TGTGCCAGCAGTGAAAGGCGGGGGAACTTGGATACGCAGTATTTT. Translated, it gives CASSERRGNLDTQYF.

This clone occurred a few times. The chain is built from TRBV9 and TRBJ2-2; 11 positions agree with TRBD1. This CDR3 is built from 14 residues. Germline V lookup: CDR1 SGDLS, CDR2 YYNGEE. The J segment lost 5 bases and the V segment lost 6 bases, leaving 3 bases of the junction unmatched. DNA for the CDR3: TGTGCCAGCAAGGGACAGGGGGAAACCGGGGAGCTGTTTTTT. This translates into CASKGQGETGELFF. The entire variable domain, with the rest obtained from reference TRBV9 and TRBJ2-2, is as follows: DSGVTQTPKHLITATGQRVTLRCSPRSGDLSVYWYQQSLDQGLQFLIQYYNGEERAKGNILERFSAQQFPDLHSELNLSSLELGDSALYFCASKGQGETGELFFGEGSRLTVL.

The chain is built from TRBV5-5 and TRBJ1-2; 7 nucleotides line up with TRBD1. This CDR3 contains 13 residues. V gave up 4 bases and J gave up 2 bases; unmatched junction bases: 2. In germline, CDR1 is SGHKS, CDR2 YYEKEE (reference sequence). The CDR3 reads CASSDRENYGYTF. The CDR3 coding sequence is TGTGCCAGCAGCGACAGGGAGAACTATGGCTACACCTTC.

As concerns this clone: One junction end disagrees with the germline gene, perhaps due to a read error. This chain joins TRBV18 and TRBJ2-3; D may be TRBD1 (7 bases). Germline V gives CDR1 KGHSH, CDR2 LQKENI. The CDR3 has 16 amino acids. The CDR3 protein is CASSPLNQGGTDTQYF. The CDR3 nucleotides are TGTGCCAGCTCACCACTGAATCAGGGGGGCACGGATACGCAGTATTTT.

The chain couples TRBV7-3 to TRBJ1-4; 9 bases align to TRBD1. Germline values: CDR1 SGHTA, CDR2 FQGTGA. The CDR3 sequence is 15 residues long. Trimming at V came to 3 bases and at J to 1 base, leaving 0 bases not matched to a gene. The CDR3 sequence is CASSLTGGTNEKLFF. In DNA, the CDR3 is TGTGCCAGCAGCTTGACAGGGGGAACTAATGAAAAACTGTTTTTT.

The chain is built from TRBV6-5 and TRBJ2-7, with D perhaps being TRBD1 or TRBD2 (5 bases each). The germline V and J ends were trimmed by 6 bases and 2 bases, with 17 bases remaining between them. Germline-derived CDR1 and CDR2 are MNHEY and SVGAGI. CDR3 size: 15 residues. CDR3 nucleotide sequence: TGTGCCAGCAGCCTGAAAATTCAGGGAGCCTACGAGCAGTACTTC. Its protein is CASSLKIQGAYEQYF.

The CDR3 here is CASSDGQGANTEAFF. CDR3 coding DNA: TGTGCCAGCAGCGACGGACAGGGGGCGAACACTGAAGCTTTCTTT. The chain couples TRBV5-4 to TRBJ1-1, with 11 bases that match TRBD1. Losses at the gene ends were 4 bases for V and 1 base for J; bases not matched to a gene: 3. The CDR3 has 15 amino acids. From germline, CDR1 is SGHNT and CDR2 YYREEE (reference sequence).

The rearrangement uses TRBV9 and TRBJ2-3, with 7 bases matching TRBD2. Germline V gives CDR1 SGDLS, CDR2 YYNGEE. The CDR3 totals 16 residues. The ends lost 0 bases at V and 2 bases at J; junction bases unmatched: 6. The CDR3 DNA is TGTGCCAGCAGCGTAGATCCAGCGGGGACCACAGATACGCAGTATTTT. Encoded protein: CASSVDPAGTTDTQYF.

This clone was observed a few times. The chain uses TRBV10-1 and TRBJ2-7, with D hard to call. V was clipped by 3 bases and J by 5 bases, with 11 bases between them. The CDR3 contains 13 residues. Germline V gene sequence: CDR1 WNHNN, CDR2 SYGVQD (reference sequence). CDR3 in DNA: TGCGCCAGCAGTGAAGTGGTGGGCAACGAGCAGTACTTC. Protein product: CASSEVVGNEQYF.